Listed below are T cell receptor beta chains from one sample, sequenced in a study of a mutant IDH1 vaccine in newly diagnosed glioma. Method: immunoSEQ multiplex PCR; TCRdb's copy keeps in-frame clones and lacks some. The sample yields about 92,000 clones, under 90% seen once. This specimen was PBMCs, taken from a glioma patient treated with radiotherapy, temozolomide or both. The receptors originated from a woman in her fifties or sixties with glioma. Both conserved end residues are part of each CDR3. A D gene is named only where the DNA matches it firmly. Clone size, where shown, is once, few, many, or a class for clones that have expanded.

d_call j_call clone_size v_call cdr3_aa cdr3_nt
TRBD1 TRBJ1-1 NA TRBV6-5 CASSPPEGTVEAFF TGTGCCAGCAGTCCCCCGGAAGGGACAGTTGAAGCTTTCTTT
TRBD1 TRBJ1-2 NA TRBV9 CASSAASGTGTYGYTF TGTGCCAGCAGCGCGGCCTCCGGGACAGGGACCTATGGCTACACCTTC
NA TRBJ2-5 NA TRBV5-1 CASSLGDFVETQYF TGCGCCAGCAGCCTAGGGGATTTTGTAGAGACCCAGTACTTC
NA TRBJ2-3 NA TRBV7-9 CASSSGETRTDTQYF TGTGCCAGCAGCTCCGGGGAGACGCGCACAGATACGCAGTATTTT
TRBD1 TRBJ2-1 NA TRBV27 CASSSSRTGQHNEQFF TGTGCCAGCAGTTCAAGTCGGACAGGGCAACACAATGAGCAGTTCTTC
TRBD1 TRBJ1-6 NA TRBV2 CASRGQGDSPLHF TGTGCCAGCAGGGGACAGGGAGATTCACCCCTCCACTTT
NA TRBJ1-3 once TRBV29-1 CSVQQGSGNTIYF TGCAGCGTTCAACAGGGCTCTGGAAACACCATATATTTT
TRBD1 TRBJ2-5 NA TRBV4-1 CASSQDRGFQETQYF TGCGCCAGCAGCCAGGACAGGGGTTTCCAAGAGACCCAGTACTTC
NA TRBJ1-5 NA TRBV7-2 CASSLQGGVGQPQHF TGTGCCAGCAGCTTACAGGGTGGGGTTGGTCAGCCCCAGCATTTT
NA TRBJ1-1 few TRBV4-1 CASSQAGAGTEAFF TGCGCCAGCAGCCAAGCGGGGGCAGGCACTGAAGCTTTCTTT
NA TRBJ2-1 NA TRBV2 CASTSWGGLSSYNEQFF TGTGCCAGCACCTCCTGGGGCGGCCTGAGCTCCTACAATGAGCAGTTCTTC
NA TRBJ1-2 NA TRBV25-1 CASGRGVADGYTF TGTGCCAGCGGGAGGGGGGTTGCGGATGGCTACACCTTC
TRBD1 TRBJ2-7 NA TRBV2 CASSPQRKSLGQGIYEQYF TGTGCCAGCAGTCCCCAACGGAAGTCGCTGGGACAGGGTATTTACGAGCAGTACTTC
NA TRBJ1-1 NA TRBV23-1 CASGWTEAFF TGCGCCAGCGGATGGACTGAAGCTTTCTTT